Listed here are 7 T cell receptor beta chains from one sample, sequenced in a study of blood T cell repertoires in COVID-19. Assay used: immunoSEQ multiplex PCR; TCRdb lists only in-frame clones, some missing. Among about 190,000 clones, about 89% were seen once, and the ten largest hold 5.5% to 7.5%. Sequencing input: peripheral blood. The source is a man aged 35-49 years with acute or convalescent COVID-19.

The rearrangement joins TRBV19 to TRBJ2-2; the match to TRBD2 covers 7 bases. CDR1 LNHDA and CDR2 SQIVND come from the germline V gene (reference sequence). The CDR3 is 17 residues long. The J segment lost 3 bases and the V segment lost 3 bases, leaving 10 bases of the junction unmatched. CDR3 sequence: CASSIRGTKSYTGELFF. CDR3 DNA: TGTGCCAGTAGTATCCGAGGGACTAAATCCTACACCGGGGAGCTGTTTTTT.

This chain uses TRBV11-1 with TRBJ1-1; the match to TRBD1 covers 7 bases. Unmatched junction bases numbered 5, after V lost 3 bases and J lost 1 base. CDR1 and CDR2 (germline): SGHAT, FQDESV (reference sequence). The CDR3 contains 15 residues. DNA for the CDR3: TGTGCCAGCAGCTTGACAGGGCCGTCGAACACTGAAGCTTTCTTT. Encoded protein: CASSLTGPSNTEAFF.

The chain employs TRBV5-1 and TRBJ2-7; 9 nucleotides align to TRBD1. V shed 0 bases, J shed 3 bases, and the junction held 1 base outside the gene matches. This CDR3 is 14 amino acids long. Germline V gene lookup returns CDR1 SGHRS and CDR2 YFSETQ. CDR3 nucleotide sequence: TGCGCCAGCAGCTTGGACAGGGGGCTCTACGAGCAGTACTTC. Its translation: CASSLDRGLYEQYF.

The chain employs TRBV10-2 and TRBJ1-2; D ambiguous. The CDR3 contains 14 residues. Germline CDR1 WSHSY, CDR2 SAAADI. V shed 0 bases and J shed 4 bases, with 9 bases lying between them. The chain's CDR3 is CASSESGTLYGYTF. For the CDR3, the DNA is TGCGCCAGCAGTGAGTCGGGCACCCTCTATGGCTACACCTTC.

The genes are TRBV11-2 and TRBJ2-2; TRBD1 matches 7 bases. This CDR3 has 15 amino acids. Per germline, CDR1 SGHAT and CDR2 FQNNGV. Trimming removed 4 bases from V and 4 bases from J; junction bases left unmatched: 6. Here the CDR3 reads CASSYRDRFTGELFF. The DNA for the CDR3 is TGTGCCAGCAGCTACCGGGACAGATTCACCGGGGAGCTGTTTTTT. The full variable domain, rest sourced from reference TRBV11-2 and TRBJ2-2, is EAGVAQSPRYKIIEKRQSVAFWCNPISGHATLYWYQQILGQGPKLLIQFQNNGVVDDSQLPKDRFSAERLKGVDSTLKIQPAKLEDSAVYLCASSYRDRFTGELFFGEGSRLTVL.

CDR3 loop: CACPPSGGGKETQYF. In DNA, the CDR3 is TGTGCCTGCCCTCCTAGCGGGGGGGGAAAAGAGACCCAGTACTTC. The chain links TRBV30 to TRBJ2-5; 12 nucleotides match TRBD2. The V segment lost 6 bases and the J segment 3 bases; nucleotides outside the gene matches: 8. Per germline, CDR1 GTSNPN and CDR2 SVGIG (reference sequence). The CDR3 runs 15 residues.

The CDR3 here is CASSYHAGQPGANVLTF. CDR3 nucleotides: TGTGCCAGCAGTTACCACGCCGGACAGCCTGGGGCCAACGTCCTGACTTTC. The rearrangement links TRBV6-2 or TRBV6-3 to TRBJ2-6; D possibly corresponds to TRBD1 (6 bases). Germline V gene lookup returns CDR1 MNHEY and CDR2 SVGEGT. The CDR3 is made up of 17 amino acids. Trimming took off 2 bases at V and 2 bases at J, with 13 bases between the two ends.